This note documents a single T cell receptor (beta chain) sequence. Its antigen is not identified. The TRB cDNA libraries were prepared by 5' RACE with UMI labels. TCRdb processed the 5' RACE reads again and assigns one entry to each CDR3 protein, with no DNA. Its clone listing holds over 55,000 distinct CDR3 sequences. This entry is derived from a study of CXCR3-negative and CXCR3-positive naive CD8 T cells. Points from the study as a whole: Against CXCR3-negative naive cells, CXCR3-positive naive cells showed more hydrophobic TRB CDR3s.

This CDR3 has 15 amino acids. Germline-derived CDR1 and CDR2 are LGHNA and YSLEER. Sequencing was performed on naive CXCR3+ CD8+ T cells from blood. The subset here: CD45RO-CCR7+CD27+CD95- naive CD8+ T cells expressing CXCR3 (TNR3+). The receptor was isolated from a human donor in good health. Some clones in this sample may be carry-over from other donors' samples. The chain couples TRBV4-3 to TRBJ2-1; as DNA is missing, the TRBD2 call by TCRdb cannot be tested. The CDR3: CASSHEAGGYNEQFF.